These 11 T cell receptor beta chains originate from one sample sequenced in a study of cytomegalovirus exposure and HLA in healthy donors. Use of 60 Vbeta and 13 Jbeta primers characterized the PCR. TCRdb's copy holds only in-frame clones and misses some; the assay was immunoSEQ multiplex PCR. This table holds 110,000 to 150,000 clones, around three quarters found once. Sequences were obtained from PBMCs. Every receptor here comes from a man aged 40-55 years in good health and CMV-seronegative.

The chain combines TRBV7-6 with TRBJ2-7, with 8 bases aligning to TRBD2. This CDR3 region has 15 residues. With V trimmed by 5 bases and J by 0 bases, 6 bases remained unmatched. CDR1 and CDR2 (germline): SGHVS, FNYEAQ. The CDR3 spells CASSPLAGSSYEQYF. The CDR3 DNA is TGTGCCAGCAGCCCGCTAGCGGGCTCCTCCTACGAGCAGTACTTC.

The V and J genes are TRBV15 and TRBJ1-1; no clear D gene. The CDR3 has 15 residues. Trimming cost V 0 bases and J 3 bases, with 11 bases left between them. Germline V gene lookup returns CDR1 LNHNV and CDR2 YYDKDF (reference sequence). The CDR3 loop reads CATSRDHYRYTEAFF. The CDR3 bases are TGTGCCACCAGCAGAGATCATTACAGATACACTGAAGCTTTCTTT.

This clone was detected once. This sequence joins TRBV10-2 and TRBJ2-2; 9 nucleotides agree with TRBD1. The J segment lost 2 bases and the V segment lost 0 bases, leaving 4 bases of the junction unmatched. Germline V CDR1 and CDR2: WSHSY, SAAADI. CDR3 length: 17 residues. CDR3 coding DNA: TGCGCCAGCAGTGAGTCGACGGGACAGGGTAACACCGGGGAGCTGTTTTTT. Its protein product is CASSESTGQGNTGELFF.

The table lists this clone with a few counts. The chain recombines TRBV7-9 with TRBJ1-4; TRBD1 is a possible D gene (5 bases). The V gene lost 6 bases and the J gene lost 3 bases, with 8 bases spanning the gap. Germline V gives CDR1 SEHNR, CDR2 FQNEAQ (reference sequence). The CDR3 covers 13 residues. The CDR3 region is CASRGGANEKLFF. The DNA of the CDR3 is TGTGCCAGCAGGGGGGGAGCTAATGAAAAACTGTTTTTT. The full variable domain, in which reference TRBV7-9 and TRBJ1-4 provide the parts outside the CDR3, is DTGVSQNPRHKITKRGQNVTFRCDPISEHNRLYWYRQTLGQGPEFLTYFQNEAQLEKSRLLSDRFSAERPKGSFSTLEIQRTEQGDSAMYLCASRGGANEKLFFGSGTQLSVL.

The chain recombines TRBV18 with TRBJ2-2, with D possibly matching TRBD1 (6 bases). Trimming stripped 3 bases from V and 2 bases from J, with 13 bases between. The CDR3 loop spans 16 amino acids. The germline V gene has CDR1 KGHSH and CDR2 LQKENI. The CDR3 sequence: CASSPPTGQNTGELFF. In nucleotides, the CDR3 is TGTGCCAGCTCACCGCCGACAGGACAAAACACCGGGGAGCTGTTTTTT.

The chain is built from TRBV2 and TRBJ1-5, with 9 bases that match TRBD1. V dropped 6 bases and J dropped 7; count of bases not matched to a gene: 4. The CDR3 totals 13 residues. Germline V CDR1 and CDR2: SNHLY, FYNNEI. CDR3 sequence: CASRQGAGQPQHF. The CDR3 coding sequence is TGTGCCAGCAGACAGGGGGCCGGACAGCCCCAGCATTTT.

V gene TRBV2 combines with J gene TRBJ2-1; 14 bases line up with TRBD2. Germline V gene lookup returns CDR1 SNHLY and CDR2 FYNNEI. This CDR3 comprises 17 residues. After removal of 6 bases from V and 4 bases from J, the junction contained 8 bases not matched to a gene. The CDR3 bases are TGTGCCAGCAGGGGGGGACTAGCGGGAGCCAGTTACAATGAGCAGTTCTTC. Translated: CASRGGLAGASYNEQFF.

The chain couples TRBV27 to TRBJ2-7; 8 bases align to TRBD2. This CDR3 has 15 residues. The germline CDR1 and CDR2 sequences are MNHEY and SMNVEV (reference sequence). After removal of 3 bases from V and 3 bases from J, the junction contained 7 bases not matched to a gene. Here the CDR3 reads CASSFYSGAGYEQYF. CDR3 bases: TGTGCCAGCAGTTTCTATAGCGGGGCGGGCTACGAGCAGTACTTC.

This chain links TRBV19 with TRBJ2-7; 11 bases are shared with TRBD1. Germline V gene lookup returns CDR1 LNHDA and CDR2 SQIVND (reference sequence). This CDR3 is 15 amino acids long. V lost 3 bases, J lost 6 bases, and 7 bases stayed unmatched. Here the CDR3 DNA reads TGTGCCAGTAGTATCAACCGGGACAGGGGGAGCGAGCAGTACTTC. This gives the protein CASSINRDRGSEQYF.

V is TRBV7-8 and J is TRBJ2-2; D might be TRBD1 (6 bases). The V end was cut by 6 bases, the J end by 2 bases, with 10 bases between. Germline V gene lookup returns CDR1 SGHVS and CDR2 FQNEAQ. There are 14 residues in the CDR3. The CDR3 spells CASRKGQNTGELFF. CDR3 DNA sequence: TGTGCCAGCAGGAAGGGACAAAACACCGGGGAGCTGTTTTTT.

The rearrangement links TRBV7-2 to TRBJ2-3; 13 nucleotides line up with TRBD2. The CDR3 loop spans 17 amino acids. The germline V gene encodes CDR1 SGHTA and CDR2 FQGNSA. The ends lost 2 bases at V and 2 bases at J; junction bases unmatched: 4. The chain's CDR3 is CASSLRGLAGLTDTQYF. The CDR3, as DNA: TGTGCCAGCAGCTTAAGGGGACTAGCGGGACTCACAGATACGCAGTATTTT.